The next 8 T cell receptor beta chains were all read from a single sample in a study of T cells in Graves' hyperthyroidism and ophthalmopathy. RNA transcripts were the template for amplifying TCR beta CDR3 regions. With the HTBI primer set, the TCR CDR3 went through a first round of RT-PCR. TCRdb independently ran MiXCR on the multiplex PCR reads; one entry per CDR3 protein. This table has about 560,000 distinct CDR3 sequences, approximately 15% appearing once. Specimen: blood. The source is a woman aged 18-29 years with Graves' hyperthyroidism.

This clonotype showed up many times. This sequence joins TRBV12-3 or TRBV12-4 and TRBJ2-1; D perhaps matches TRBD2 (7 bases). V was shortened by 6 bases and J by 1 base, with 19 bases between the two germline ends. The CDR3 has 17 residues. The CDR3 reads CASSQLRGAASYNEQFF. For the CDR3, the DNA is TGTGCCAGCAGCCAACTCCGGGGGGCCGCTTCCTACAATGAGCAGTTCTTC.

The genes are TRBV5-1 and TRBJ2-5, with 8 bases lining up with TRBD1. The CDR3 totals 15 residues. Germline CDR1 and CDR2: SGHRS and YFSETQ. Losses at the gene ends were 0 bases for V and 4 bases for J; bases not matched to a gene: 5. CDR3 bases: TGCGCCAGCAGCTTGGATAGGACAGGGCCAGAGACCCAGTACTTC. This gives the protein CASSLDRTGPETQYF.

This clonotype was seen only a few times. This chain joins TRBV4-3 and TRBJ1-2; the D gene is possibly TRBD1 (5 bases). The germline V gene encodes CDR1 LGHNA and CDR2 YSLEER. The CDR3 runs to 17 residues. V was cut by 4 bases and J by 0 bases, with 18 bases left in between. The chain's CDR3 is CASSPRVSGEANYGYTF. The CDR3, as DNA: TGCGCCAGCAGCCCTAGGGTCTCGGGGGAAGCTAACTATGGCTACACCTTC.

This clonotype was picked up a small number of times. The chain employs TRBV4-3 and TRBJ2-7, with TRBD2 matching 8 bases. V was pared by 1 base and J by 2 bases, with 4 bases of the junction left unmatched. The CDR3 spans 15 residues. Germline CDR1 LGHNA, CDR2 YSLEER. The CDR3 reads CASSQGGSGAYEQYF. DNA for the CDR3: TGCGCCAGCAGCCAAGGTGGTAGCGGGGCCTACGAGCAGTACTTC.

This rearrangement joins TRBV19 to TRBJ2-3, with 7 bases lining up with TRBD2. The CDR3 covers 14 residues. The V and J ends lost 5 bases and 4 bases, in that order; junction bases with no gene match: 6. Per the germline V gene, CDR1 is LNHDA and CDR2 is SQIVND (reference sequence). The CDR3 here is CASSSRDYSDTQYF. For the CDR3, the DNA is TGTGCCAGTAGTTCCAGGGACTACTCAGATACGCAGTATTTT.

This clonotype was recorded at least ten times. This chain links TRBV10-3 with TRBJ1-1, with D unresolved. The CDR3 runs to 15 residues. Per the germline V gene, CDR1 is ENHRY and CDR2 is SYGVKD. Trimming cost V 2 bases and J 1 base, with 11 bases left between them. The CDR3 sequence is CAISERRTRNTEAFF. CDR3 coding DNA: TGTGCCATCAGTGAGAGGAGGACGAGGAACACTGAAGCTTTCTTT.

This clonotype was picked up many times. This rearrangement joins TRBV7-9 to TRBJ2-1; D assignment may be TRBD1 or TRBD2 (5 bases each). In germline, CDR1 is SEHNR, CDR2 FQNEAQ (reference sequence). The CDR3 has 15 amino acids. The V gene lost 2 bases and the J gene lost 9 bases, with 17 bases spanning the gap. CDR3 in amino acids: CASSLPNGTGGEQFF. The CDR3 DNA reads TGTGCCAGCAGCTTACCAAACGGGACCGGCGGTGAGCAGTTCTTC.

The chain couples TRBV27 to TRBJ2-7, with 13 bases identical to TRBD2. CDR1 MNHEY and CDR2 SMNVEV come from the germline V gene (reference sequence). The CDR3 consists of 18 residues. With 4 bases clipped from V and 3 bases from J, the junction kept 12 bases outside the gene matches. CDR3 protein: CASSSLSETSGRDYEQYF. CDR3 coding DNA: TGTGCCAGCAGTTCCCTATCCGAAACTAGCGGGAGGGACTACGAGCAGTACTTC.